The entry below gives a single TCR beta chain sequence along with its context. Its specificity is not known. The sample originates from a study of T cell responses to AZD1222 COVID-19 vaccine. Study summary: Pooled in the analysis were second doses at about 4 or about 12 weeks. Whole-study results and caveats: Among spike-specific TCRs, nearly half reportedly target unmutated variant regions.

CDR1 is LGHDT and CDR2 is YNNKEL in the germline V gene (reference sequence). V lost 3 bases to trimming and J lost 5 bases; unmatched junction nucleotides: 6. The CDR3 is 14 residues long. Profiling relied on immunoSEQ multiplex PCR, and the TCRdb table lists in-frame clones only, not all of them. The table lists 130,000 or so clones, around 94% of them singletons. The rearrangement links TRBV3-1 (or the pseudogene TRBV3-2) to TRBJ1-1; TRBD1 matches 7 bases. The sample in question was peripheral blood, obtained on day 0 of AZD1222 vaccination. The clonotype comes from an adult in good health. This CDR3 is CASSHQGVGTEAFF. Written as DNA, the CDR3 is TGTGCCAGCAGCCATCAGGGGGTTGGGACTGAAGCTTTCTTT.